This T cell receptor (beta chain) is drawn from a study of CD8+CD57+ T cells in acquired aplastic anemia. Study background: Yields of DNA that came from sorted CD4+ and CD8+ cells averaged roughly 3.2 ug. General study results and limits: Researchers report that about 29 CD8+ CDR3 sequences appeared in both patients and controls. A significant difference in CD8+ Simpson's diversity between patients and controls was not found.

Genomic DNA was employed as the template in profiling TCR beta VDJ and CDR3. TCRdb itself ran the reads through MiXCR, one entry per CDR3 protein. The table lists around 180,000 distinct CDR3 sequences, around 50% of them singletons. All sequencing subjects had displayed CD8+CD57+ cell expansion on flow cytometry. Blood sampling was performed on the patients, and none of them had received therapy by then. V lost 7 bases and J lost 7, with 14 bases in between. The CDR3 has 12 residues. Germline V lookup: CDR1 MNHNS, CDR2 SASEGT. In this sample, this clonotype turned up a few times. The antigen is undetermined.

This sequence joins TRBV6-1 and TRBJ2-7; D is unresolved. This clonotype was obtained from a human donor with aplastic anemia. Sequences were obtained from sorted CD4+, CD8+, or CD8+CD57+ T cells (not recorded which) from PBMCs. The CDR3 DNA follows: TGTGCCAGCACCTCCGGACGGGCGGAGCAGTACTTC. Its protein product is CASTSGRAEQYF.